This T cell receptor beta chain was documented in a study of blood T cell repertoires in COVID-19 (dated by TCRdb to about 2020). Regarding the study in general: Collaborator samples came from the United States, Italy and Spain and covered acute and convalescent phases of COVID-19. The material from the prospective study consisted of cDNA or gDNA derived from T cells, B-cell-depleted T cells, or PBMCs. The dataset comprised deeply sampled blood TCRbeta repertoires from subjects exposed to, actively infected with, or recovered from COVID-19. The repertoires were made available in a free public database intended to serve as a resource for research on the immune response to SARS-CoV-2. Samples were obtained from the ongoing ImmuneRACE study (first 160 participants) and from about 1,300 subjects provided by 6 global collaborators. Sample metadata almost always included a de-identified subject ID, COVID-19 status, age in years and sex. Where available, HLA class I and class II types were taken from metadata supplied by the sample provider and were not determined by assay-based typing.

The collaborating institutions used their own protocols to collect whole blood in K2EDTA tubes. For TCRbeta analysis, collaborators shipped samples as frozen whole blood, isolated PBMCs, or DNA extracted from either of those sample types. The immunoSEQ Assay, a bias-controlled multiplex PCR, was used to amplify TCRbeta CDR3 regions from genomic DNA. As for how the authors treated the data: The number of nucleated cells in each sample was estimated by amplification of reference gene primers within the assay. To quantify the absolute abundance of each unique TCRbeta CDR3 rearrangement, sequence reads were collapsed and filtered. For each sample, productive Simpson clonality was calculated as the square root of Simpson's diversity index over productive rearrangements. TCRdb holds this immuneACCESS table with in-frame rearrangements only. Some clones are missing; in checked studies, unresolved V genes explain under half, and the rest has no known cause. Clone size and V and J calls were adopted from that table, with D and trimming inferred from the DNA. This sample gives about 230,000 clones in total; about 80% of them show up just once. Together, the top ten hold 6% to 9.5% of the sample.

As concerns this clone: Its antigen specificity is not known. The input lacks base qualities; no much larger clone sits a single base away.

The CDR3 holds 14 amino acids from the cysteine to the phenylalanine. Only CDR3 DNA is held: 42 bases, read in frame from base 1. The germline V gene supplies CDR1 SGHTS and CDR2 YDEGEE. Unmatched junction bases come to 4, with V trimmed by 5 bases and J by 3 bases. The paper's findings and limits, for the study overall: Clinical and demographic metadata were provided uncurated, with the amount varying by source and participant.

The sequenced sample was peripheral blood. The clonotype was recovered from a woman aged 45-65 years with acute or convalescent COVID-19. The V and J segments used are TRBV5-8 and TRBJ2-3; the central 9 bases match TRBD2. CDR3 reads: CASSAGGRTDTQYF. The DNA sequence follows: TGTGCCAGCAGTGCGGGGGGGAGGACAGATACGCAGTATTTT.